This T cell receptor (beta chain) came from a study of Graves' ophthalmopathy and Graves' hyperthyroidism (dated by TCRdb to about 2018). Notes on the research overall: Peripheral blood was collected at initial diagnosis, before any treatment. The study used signatures of the TCR beta repertoire to tell Graves' ophthalmopathy apart from Graves' hyperthyroidism and to predict which patients would progress to ophthalmopathy. In total, around 140 blood samples were TCR-sequenced: fewer than 50 ophthalmopathy, some 80 hyperthyroidism and roughly 17 hyperthyroidism-to-ophthalmopathy patients. To explore V-J signatures that separate ophthalmopathy from hyperthyroidism, a discovery set of about 98 patients was enrolled, consisting of about 41 with ophthalmopathy and around 60 with stable hyperthyroidism. An independent validation cohort was composed of roughly 19 hyperthyroidism patients and around 15 patients who later progressed from hyperthyroidism to ophthalmopathy. In over 5 hyperthyroidism patients, the T-cell repertoire of thyroid tissue was compared with the T-cell repertoire of blood. Once sampling was done, hyperthyroidism patients were given methimazole at a starting dose of 30 mg daily, while ophthalmopathy patients were given high-dose intravenous methylprednisolone. Broader findings and caveats from the paper: Sample size was not predetermined statistically, and investigators were not blinded to group allocation. In validation, the model predicted ophthalmopathy progression with about 64% sensitivity and 72% to 80% specificity; eleven to twelve predicted patients were CT-confirmed with GO in a median of approximately 6.5 months. In cross-validation, the 13-signature model distinguished ophthalmopathy from stable hyperthyroidism with roughly 90% sensitivity and approximately 81% specificity, and in the test set the corresponding values were around 80% and 75%. Among expanded thyroid clonotypes with frequency above 0.001, most also showed up in blood, which suggests that blood repertoires may reflect the thyroid immune response.

For repertoire sequencing, TCR beta CDR3 regions were amplified from RNA transcripts. The first round was an RT-PCR using HTBI primers with the Qiagen OneStep RT-PCR kit, and this first round was followed by a second-round multiplex PCR, then size selection and purification. Libraries were sequenced paired-end with 100 bp reads on an Illumina HiSeq2000. From the authors' description of their analysis: Reads were processed with SOAPnuke, discarding reads with adapters, uncalled bases, mean Phred below 15, or no exact constant-primer or identifier match. High-quality paired reads were merged with COPE v1.2.5. Each unique nucleotide sequence was defined as a clonotype, and clonotypes were aligned to IMGT TRB V, D and J references with MiTCR v1.1. Only V-J combinations with frequency above 0.0001 were analysed, covering approximately 99% of repertoires. A TCR clonal expansion and chaos score per V-J combination was defined as the ratio of F50 clonal expansion to chaos observed in the TCRdist matrix. Welch's t-statistics and random forest were used to narrow the features down to 13 V-J combinations, which were then fed into a naive Bayes classifier. The Morisita-Horn index was used to measure how similar the thyroid and blood repertoires were. The public sequencing data were trimmed at Q25 with fastp and processed into clonotypes with MiXCR by TCRdb, which kept only in-frame beta chains. Each CDR3 protein appears once, grouped with its most common genes and DNA. TCRdb's processing, not the authors', yielded these V and J calls. The sample yields hundreds of thousands of distinct CDR3 sequences; 35% to 45% were counted once. Of the sample, roughly 3.5% is held by the ten largest clones.

The ophthalmopathy patients had moderately to severely active disease, with a Clinical Activity Score of 3 or higher, a NOSPECS grade of 4 or higher, and a disease duration of less than 3 months. Patients with other autoimmune diseases, uncontrolled infections, pregnancy or lactation were excluded. Clinical symptoms, serum thyroxine, TRAb, thyroid ultrasound and orbital computed tomography were used for diagnosis. Using Ficoll-Paque density gradient centrifugation, PBMCs were isolated from over 8.5 ml of fresh peripheral blood. Total RNA was extracted using Trizol reagent, and RNA quality was checked on an Agilent 2100 Bioanalyzer. From the cysteine up to the phenylalanine, the CDR3 has a length of 18 residues. Here the CDR3 DNA is all that survives: 54 bases in frame from base 1. CDR1 and CDR2 were assigned from the germline V gene as SGHVS and FQNEAQ. Ends trimmed: V by 3 bases, J by 14 bases; bases unmatched to a gene: 21.

This clonotype was seen only a few times. Its cognate antigen has yet to be identified. No much larger clonotype is one base removed from it; base qualities were not supplied. The chain is assembled from TRBV7-8 and TRBJ1-6; 8 central nucleotides agree with TRBD1. The sample consisted of peripheral blood. This clonotype was obtained from an adult man with Graves' ophthalmopathy. The sequenced DNA: TGTGCCAGCAGCTTCCCGGCTCTTGCGGGACAGGCTTCCTTGACCCTCCACTTT. Translation gives CASSFPALAGQASLTLHF.